This T cell receptor (beta chain) was profiled in a study of blood T cells in healthy people across ages. The study's findings and limits: Roughly linearly, TCR beta diversity per million T cells fell as age increased. Long-lived donors exceeded aged donors in naive CD4+ cells and diversity. Possibly confounding the expanded clonotype changes was the fact that donor CMV status was unknown.

Next came a second PCR, run for roughly 6 to 11 cycles, which used a sample-barcoded 5' primer along with a J-beta primer mix. Each CDR3 protein gets one entry after TCRdb re-called the 5' RACE reads with MiXCR. The data contain about 570,000 distinct CDR3 sequences, around 27% of them singletons. The CDR3 has 16 residues. V lost 2 bases and J 2 bases, leaving 16 bases between the germline ends. The germline gives CDR1 SGHRS, CDR2 YFSETQ. As to this clonotype: Its antigen is unidentified.

Separately, the same data were catalogued under a study of T cells of mothers and their children. As that report states: Several million TCR beta reads per child versus over 8 million per mother.

The sequencing input was blood. The J gene is TRBJ2-5, the V gene TRBV5-1; maybe TRBD2 (7 bases). This TCR was sampled from a boy aged 2 to 10 in good health. The CDR3 region has the DNA TGCGCCAGCAGCTTTTGGCAGGGAGGGGGTCAAGAGACCCAGTACTTC. It translates to CASSFWQGGGQETQYF.